Shown below are 23 T cell receptor beta chains from a single sample sequenced in a study of CD8+CD57+ T cells in acquired aplastic anemia. Investigators profiled TCR beta VDJ and CDR3 from genomic DNA template. TCRdb fed the reads into MiXCR, producing one record per CDR3 protein. The data show about 200,000 distinct CDR3 sequences, with around 49% seen just once and about 20% held by the top ten. Sequencing was done on patients that had shown CD8+CD57+ cell expansion by flow cytometry. Sequencing was done on a sample of sorted CD4+, CD8+, or CD8+CD57+ T cells (not recorded which) from PBMCs. Every receptor here comes from a human donor with aplastic anemia.

The count of this clonotype is one. Given a much more abundant clone one base away, this may be a read error. The chain is built from TRBV4-1 and TRBJ2-3; D tentatively fits TRBD1 or TRBD2 (5 bases each). From germline, CDR1 is MGHRA and CDR2 YSYEKL. The CDR3 length is 14 residues. Between the trimmed V and J ends, which lost 7 bases and 2 bases, there was a span of 13 bases. The CDR3 spells CASKSRGPTDTQYF. The DNA for the CDR3 is TGCGCCAGCAAAAGCCGGGGCCCCACAGATACGCAGTATTTT.

The rearrangement uses TRBV7-9 and TRBJ2-3; D gene uncertain. Deletions cut 0 bases from V and 5 bases from J, with 9 bases between. The CDR3 has 14 residues. Germline assignment: CDR1 SEHNR and CDR2 FQNEAQ (reference sequence). The CDR3 DNA follows: TGTGCCAGCAGCTTAGCGAATACGAGAGATACGCAGTATTTT. It yields the protein CASSLANTRDTQYF.

This clonotype was found many times. The rearrangement links TRBV12-3 or TRBV12-4 to TRBJ2-1, with a tentative D call TRBD1 (6 bases). Trimming cost V 7 bases and J 12 bases, with 16 bases left between them. The CDR3 totals 12 residues. The CDR3 region has the DNA TGTGCCAGCACTTCCCAGGGGACCTCGCAGTTCTTC. This codes for CASTSQGTSQFF.

This clonotype has only a few counts. A much larger clone sits a single nucleotide away, making a read error possible. The chain joins TRBV5-4 to TRBJ2-7; D assignment may be TRBD1 or TRBD2 (5 bases each). The CDR3 is 15 amino acids. Germline CDR1 and CDR2: SGHNT and YYREEE (reference sequence). Trimming removed 4 bases at V and 0 bases at J, with 14 bases between. DNA of the CDR3: TGTGCCAGCAGCCTCCGGGGCGGACTCTCCTACGAGCAGTACTTC. Amino acid sequence: CASSLRGGLSYEQYF.

This clonotype was observed a single time. For the CDR3, the DNA is TGTGCCATCGGACAGGACAGGGGGCGAGACACTGAAGCTTTCTTT. This codes for CAIGQDRGRDTEAFF. The chain carries TRBV2 and TRBJ1-1, with 11 bases aligning to TRBD1. Germline V gives CDR1 SNHLY, CDR2 FYNNEI. Unmatched junction bases numbered 10, after V lost 10 bases and J lost 3 bases. CDR3 size: 15 residues.

This clonotype showed up just a few times. This chain uses TRBV20-1 with TRBJ1-4; no clear D. With 0 bases removed from V and 4 bases from J, the gap between germline ends came to 9 bases. Germline V gene sequence: CDR1 DFQATT, CDR2 SNEGSKA (reference sequence). This CDR3 contains 14 residues. The CDR3 loop is CSARDAKINEKLFF. The CDR3 DNA follows: TGCAGTGCTAGAGATGCGAAGATTAATGAAAAACTGTTTTTT.

In its sample, this clonotype was seen many times. This rearrangement joins TRBV6-1 to TRBJ2-7; D is perhaps TRBD1 or TRBD2 (5 bases each). V was clipped by 3 bases and J by 4 bases, with 19 bases between them. The CDR3 loop spans 16 amino acids. Germline V gene sequence: CDR1 MNHNS, CDR2 SASEGT. CDR3 protein: CASSDRGAPREYEQYF. The CDR3 nucleotides read TGTGCCAGCAGTGATAGAGGGGCGCCAAGAGAGTACGAGCAGTACTTC.

This clonotype has just a few counts. This chain uses TRBV12-3 or TRBV12-4 with TRBJ2-7, with a tentative D call TRBD2 (6 bases). The V end lost 6 bases, the J end lost 2 bases, and 11 bases lay between the germline ends. The CDR3 runs to 13 residues. CDR3 nucleotide sequence: TGTGCCAGCAGCGCGGGGCAGCCCTACGAGCAGTACTTC. It codes for CASSAGQPYEQYF.

V gene TRBV6-5 combines with J gene TRBJ1-6; 10 bases are a match to TRBD1. The V and J ends lost 6 bases and 8 bases, in that order; junction bases with no gene match: 7. The V gene's germline CDR1 is MNHEY and CDR2 SVGAGI. This CDR3 has 15 residues. DNA of the CDR3: TGTGCCAGCAGACCTACCGGGACAGGGGATTCACCCCTCCACTTT. Translation gives CASRPTGTGDSPLHF.

This clonotype was counted at least ten times. The chain combines TRBV6-6 with TRBJ1-2; TRBD1 aligns across 8 bases. V shed 2 bases, J shed 2 bases, and the junction held 1 base outside the gene matches. Per germline, CDR1 MNHNY and CDR2 SVGAGI (reference sequence). This CDR3 comprises 14 residues. CDR3 in amino acids: CASSYRTGNYGYTF. CDR3 in DNA: TGTGCCAGCAGTTACAGGACAGGGAACTATGGCTACACCTTC.

This clonotype was recorded many times. This rearrangement joins TRBV19 to TRBJ2-7; a weak D match, TRBD1 (8 bases). Per the germline V gene, CDR1 is LNHDA and CDR2 is SQIVND (reference sequence). This CDR3 has 12 residues. V lost 7 bases and J 7 bases, leaving 14 bases between the germline ends. The CDR3 region has the DNA TGTGCCAGTAAACAGGGGGGGGAAGAGCAGTACTTC. As protein: CASKQGGEEQYF.

This clonotype was seen ten or more times. The rearrangement joins TRBV6-5 to TRBJ1-5; D unresolved. The CDR3 spans 16 residues. Germline assignment: CDR1 MNHEY and CDR2 SVGAGI. The ends were cut back, 0 bases at V and 0 bases at J, with 9 bases in the middle. The CDR3 DNA sequence: TGTGCCAGCAGTTACTCGACACCGTATAGCAATCAGCCCCAGCATTTT. Its protein is CASSYSTPYSNQPQHF.

This clonotype was recorded many times. The chain employs TRBV29-1 and TRBJ1-1, with 9 bases that match TRBD1. CDR3 length: 12 residues. Germline CDR1 is SQVTM and CDR2 is ANQGSEA. V shed 6 bases and J 6 bases; nucleotides not matched to a gene: 5. The CDR3 DNA reads TGCAGCGTGCGACAGGGGGTGGCTGAAGCTTTCTTT. This gives the protein CSVRQGVAEAFF.

This clonotype was detected many times. This chain connects TRBV7-8 to TRBJ2-7; 8 bases agree with TRBD1. Germline V gene sequence: CDR1 SGHVS, CDR2 FQNEAQ. The CDR3 is 16 amino acids. The junction had 7 bases not matched to a gene; V was cut back by 1 base and J by 2 bases. CDR3 nucleotides: TGTGCCAGCAGCTTAGGTCGAAGACAGGGGACCTACGAGCAGTACTTC. Amino acids: CASSLGRRQGTYEQYF.

V gene TRBV7-3 combines with J gene TRBJ2-7; TRBD2 might be the D (6 bases). The CDR3 sequence is 15 residues long. With 1 base removed from V and 0 bases from J, the gap between germline ends came to 10 bases. The germline CDR1 and CDR2 sequences are SGHTA and FQGTGA. The CDR3 spells CASSLIPTSSYEQYF. The CDR3, as DNA: TGTGCCAGCAGCTTAATTCCGACTAGCTCCTACGAGCAGTACTTC.

This clonotype came up once. V and J are TRBV2 and TRBJ2-1, with TRBD2 matching over 9 bases. V was pared by 6 bases and J by 7 bases, with 4 bases of the junction left unmatched. Germline V gene lookup returns CDR1 SNHLY and CDR2 FYNNEI. This CDR3 is 13 amino acids long. The CDR3 protein is CASRGTSRNEQFF. CDR3 DNA sequence: TGTGCCAGCAGGGGGACTAGCCGGAATGAGCAGTTCTTC.

This clonotype was observed many times. The V call is TRBV7-9, the J call TRBJ1-1; tentative D call: TRBD1 (6 bases). The CDR3 has 14 amino acids. CDR1 and CDR2 from the germline V gene are SEHNR and FQNEAQ (reference sequence). Trimming stripped 8 bases from V and 7 bases from J, with 20 bases between. The CDR3 loop is CASGTALWDNEAFF. The CDR3 DNA sequence: TGTGCCAGCGGAACTGCGTTGTGGGACAATGAAGCTTTCTTT.

This chain links TRBV20-1 with TRBJ2-1; D gene ambiguous. CDR1 is DFQATT, CDR2 SNEGSKA, per germline (reference sequence). V lost 3 bases and J 0 bases, leaving 9 bases between the germline ends. CDR3 length equals 14 residues. The CDR3 sequence: CSASVSSSYNEQFF. The CDR3 DNA reads as TGCAGTGCTAGTGTCTCCAGCTCCTACAATGAGCAGTTCTTC.

The rearrangement links TRBV19 to TRBJ1-5; the match to TRBD1 covers 7 bases. The ends lost 5 bases at V and 2 bases at J; junction bases unmatched: 6. This CDR3 has 15 residues. Germline loops: CDR1 LNHDA, CDR2 SQIVND (reference sequence). The CDR3 nucleotides are TGTGCCAGTAGTCCAGACAGGGTCGGCAATCAGCCCCAGCATTTT. Amino acids: CASSPDRVGNQPQHF.

This chain links TRBV10-1 with TRBJ2-3, with TRBD2 matching over 16 bases. The length of the CDR3 is 16 residues. V shed 5 bases, J shed 5 bases, and the junction held 4 bases outside the gene matches. Germline V gene data show CDR1 as WNHNN and CDR2 as SYGVQD (reference sequence). This chain's CDR3 is CASSKGLAGGQDTQYF. CDR3 sequence (DNA): TGCGCCAGCAGTAAGGGACTAGCGGGGGGGCAAGATACGCAGTATTTT.

This clonotype was detected ten times or more. This chain connects TRBV5-1 to TRBJ2-7; D unclear. V lost 0 bases and J lost 2, with 9 bases in between. The CDR3 is 14 amino acids. Germline CDR1 SGHRS, CDR2 YFSETQ. The CDR3 sequence is CASSLVLDPYEQYF. CDR3 DNA: TGCGCCAGCAGCTTGGTTTTGGACCCCTACGAGCAGTACTTC. The full variable domain, completed using reference TRBV5-1 and TRBJ2-7, is KAGVTQTPRYLIKTRGQQVTLSCSPISGHRSVSWYQQTPGQGLQFLFEYFSETQRNKGNFPGRFSGRQFSNSRSEMNVSTLELGDSALYLCASSLVLDPYEQYFGPGTRLTVT.

The chain carries TRBV15 and TRBJ1-1, with 8 bases that match TRBD1. The germline CDR1 and CDR2 sequences are LNHNV and YYDKDF (reference sequence). This CDR3 contains 14 residues. Trimming removed 0 bases from V and 7 bases from J; junction bases left unmatched: 4. The CDR3 protein is CATSREQGGIEAFF. The CDR3 DNA sequence: TGTGCCACCAGCAGAGAACAGGGGGGGATTGAAGCTTTCTTT.

This clonotype was observed many times. The chain has TRBV20-1 and TRBJ2-1; 9 bases align to TRBD1. Germline CDR1 reads DFQATT; CDR2 reads SNEGSKA (reference sequence). J was trimmed by 6 bases and V by 1 base; bases with no gene match: 13. The CDR3 runs 17 residues. CDR3 loop: CSARGTPSSTGGNEQFF. As DNA, the CDR3 is TGCAGTGCTAGAGGGACCCCTAGTTCGACAGGGGGCAATGAGCAGTTCTTC.